This TCR beta chain was documented in a study of cytomegalovirus exposure and HLA in healthy donors. Primers: 60 Vbeta forward and 13 Jbeta reverse. TCRdb's copy holds only in-frame clones and misses some; the assay was immunoSEQ multiplex PCR. The repertoire consists of roughly 200,000 clones, with roughly 74% occurring once and the leading ten covering approximately 1.8%. The CDR3 has 16 residues. The V and J ends lost 7 bases and 0 bases, in that order; junction bases with no gene match: 9. Germline assignment: CDR1 MNHEY and CDR2 SMNVEV (reference sequence). The specimen sequenced was PBMCs. The sequence derives from a woman in her 30s in good health and CMV-seronegative. This chain links TRBV27 with TRBJ2-1, with TRBD1 matching over 7 bases. The CDR3 nucleotides read TGTGCCAGCATGCCCACCAGGGGGAGCTCCTACAATGAGCAGTTCTTC. Amino acid sequence: CASMPTRGSSYNEQFF.